This entry describes one TCR beta chain. The antigen is undetermined. This record comes from a study of T cell responses to AZD1222 COVID-19 vaccine. Overall study results and limits: At baseline, just five to seven AZD1222 recipients tested seropositive. Increased Spike-specific TCR breadth and depth were observed after two AZD1222 doses. Clonal diversity was possibly underestimated, and white British individuals and females predominated among donors. Targeting of unmutated variant regions was reportedly seen in nearly half of spike-specific TCRs.

Sequencing used immunoSEQ multiplex PCR; TCRdb keeps in-frame clones, though not all of them. This sample carries over 120,000 clones, just under 95% of them seen once, and the ten largest clones take 12%. The CDR3 is 18 residues long. Germline lookup yields CDR1 LGHDT and CDR2 YNNKEL (reference sequence). After removal of 4 bases from V and 0 bases from J, the junction contained 8 bases not matched to a gene. Sequenced material: peripheral blood, taken after recovery from COVID-19. This receptor was obtained from an adult who had recovered from COVID-19. The chain employs TRBV3-1 (or the pseudogene TRBV3-2) and TRBJ2-7, with 14 bases fitting TRBD2. This CDR3 is CASSRPGLAGGFSYEQYF. DNA of the CDR3: TGTGCCAGCAGCCGACCTGGACTAGCGGGAGGCTTCTCCTACGAGCAGTACTTC.